One and the same sample provided the 26 T cell receptor beta chains below, sequenced in a study of cytomegalovirus exposure and HLA in healthy donors. The primer mix had 60 Vbeta and 13 Jbeta primers. TCRdb's copy holds only in-frame clones and misses some; the assay was immunoSEQ multiplex PCR. The data hold more than 100,000 clones, with roughly 83% observed a single time. Sample: PBMCs. The receptors shown here come from a middle-aged man in good health and CMV-seronegative.

The V call is TRBV29-1, the J call TRBJ2-3; D is undetermined. Trimming took 5 bases from V and 6 from J, leaving 15 bases between them. Germline V gives CDR1 SQVTM, CDR2 ANQGSEA. CDR3 size: 13 residues. CDR3 protein: CSVLLAGSDTQYF. As DNA, the CDR3 is TGCAGCGTTCTCTTAGCTGGGTCGGATACGCAGTATTTT.

This rearrangement joins TRBV12-5 to TRBJ1-5; 8 nucleotides match TRBD1. The CDR3 totals 16 residues. V was pared by 2 bases and J by 3 bases, with 6 bases of the junction left unmatched. In germline, CDR1 is LGHNT, CDR2 FRNRAP. This CDR3 is CASGLPRTGPNQPQHF. The DNA for the CDR3 is TGTGCTAGTGGTTTGCCCCGGACAGGGCCCAATCAGCCCCAGCATTTT.

The CDR3 coding sequence is TGTGCCATCAGTGAGTCGTTTACGGGGGGGCCTATTACGCAGTATTTT. Its translation is CAISESFTGGPITQYF. The chain has TRBV10-3 and TRBJ2-3; 8 bases match TRBD2. The CDR3 has 16 residues. Germline CDR1 and CDR2: ENHRY and SYGVKD. V gave up 0 bases and J gave up 8 bases; unmatched junction bases: 10.

With regard to this clone: Other DNA sequences within the sample encode an identical CDR3. The chain links TRBV5-4 to TRBJ2-5, with 9 bases lining up with TRBD1. Germline-derived CDR1 and CDR2 are SGHNT and YYREEE (reference sequence). The V and J ends lost 5 bases and 1 base, in that order; junction bases with no gene match: 6. CDR3 length equals 15 residues. The CDR3 DNA reads TGTGCCAGCAGACCGGGACAGGGAGGCCAAGAGACCCAGTACTTC. It yields the protein CASRPGQGGQETQYF.

This clone was detected only once. Different DNA sequences within this sample yield the same CDR3. The chain couples TRBV15 to TRBJ2-7; TRBD1 agrees at 7 bases. The CDR3 covers 16 residues. Germline assignment: CDR1 LNHNV and CDR2 YYDKDF (reference sequence). The J segment lost 10 bases and the V segment lost 3 bases, leaving 18 bases of the junction unmatched. The CDR3 nucleotides are TGTGCCACCAGCAGTGAAGGGGGCACCTCTGCCCATCCTCAGTACTTC. Translating gives CATSSEGGTSAHPQYF.

In this sample, this clone turned up once. This chain links TRBV6-5 with TRBJ1-5, with 8 bases lining up with TRBD1. This CDR3 has 14 residues. V shed 6 bases, J shed 3 bases, and the junction held 4 bases outside the gene matches. Per the germline V gene, CDR1 is MNHEY and CDR2 is SVGAGI. CDR3 amino acids: CASSRTGINQPQHF. The CDR3 DNA reads TGTGCCAGCAGCCGGACAGGGATCAATCAGCCCCAGCATTTT.

This chain links TRBV27 with TRBJ2-7; D unresolved. Germline V gives CDR1 MNHEY, CDR2 SMNVEV (reference sequence). Trimming took 5 bases from V and 7 from J, leaving 12 bases between them. CDR3 length: 12 amino acids. CDR3 region: CASSPNRVEQYF. The CDR3 DNA follows: TGTGCCAGCAGTCCCAACCGGGTGGAGCAGTACTTC.

The V and J genes are TRBV2 and TRBJ1-1; possibly TRBD1 for D (5 bases). There are 12 residues in the CDR3. V was clipped by 8 bases and J by 1 base, with 8 bases between them. The V gene's germline CDR1 is SNHLY and CDR2 FYNNEI. CDR3 nucleotides: TGTGCCAGCTCCGGGGGGAACACTGAAGCTTTCTTT. Protein sequence: CASSGGNTEAFF. The whole variable domain, filled in from reference TRBV2 and TRBJ1-1, reads EPEVTQTPSHQVTQMGQEVILRCVPISNHLYFYWYRQILGQKVEFLVSFYNNEISEKSEIFDDQFSVERPDGSNFTLKIRSTKLEDSAMYFCASSGGNTEAFFGQGTRLTVV.

V usage is TRBV28 and J usage is TRBJ1-3, with TRBD1 matching 8 bases. The CDR3 covers 13 residues. Losses at the gene ends were 6 bases for V and 5 bases for J; bases not matched to a gene: 3. Germline CDR1 is MDHEN and CDR2 is SYDVKM. In DNA form, the CDR3 reads TGTGCCAGCAGCCGACAGGGGAGAAACACCATATATTTT. This translates into CASSRQGRNTIYF.

The rearrangement links TRBV28 to TRBJ1-5; D is perhaps TRBD1 (6 bases). The CDR3 totals 12 residues. V was clipped by 5 bases and J by 6 bases, with 8 bases between them. Germline lookup yields CDR1 MDHEN and CDR2 SYDVKM. DNA of the CDR3: TGTGCCAGCAGTGCAGGGGTTCAGCCCCAGCATTTT. Protein sequence: CASSAGVQPQHF.

Comment on this clone: The identical CDR3 is also encoded by other nucleotide sequences in the sample. The V and J genes are TRBV9 and TRBJ2-1, with 10 bases fitting TRBD2. Unmatched junction bases numbered 6, after V lost 2 bases and J lost 7 bases. From germline, CDR1 is SGDLS and CDR2 YYNGEE. The CDR3 consists of 15 residues. The CDR3 DNA is TGTGCCAGCAGCGTGGAGCTAGCGGGAGTTAATGAGCAGTTCTTC. It yields the protein CASSVELAGVNEQFF.

The chain links TRBV11-2 to TRBJ1-3; a weak D match, TRBD1 (5 bases). This CDR3 has 14 residues. V was cut by 7 bases and J by 4 bases, with 14 bases left in between. Germline V lookup: CDR1 SGHAT, CDR2 FQNNGV. Here the CDR3 reads CASTPGLRGNTIYF. CDR3 bases: TGTGCCAGCACCCCAGGGTTGAGAGGAAACACCATATATTTT.

The CDR3 loop is CAISDAGLEQYF. CDR3 DNA sequence: TGTGCCATCAGTGATGCGGGGCTCGAGCAGTACTTC. J is TRBJ2-7 and V is TRBV10-3, with a tentative D call TRBD2 (6 bases). The CDR3 covers 12 residues. Trimming left V 3 bases short and J 6 bases short, with 9 bases between. Germline V gene data show CDR1 as ENHRY and CDR2 as SYGVKD.

The chain links TRBV11-2 to TRBJ1-2, with D unresolved. The CDR3 has 13 amino acids. Germline CDR1 SGHAT, CDR2 FQNNGV. The V end was cut by 4 bases, the J end by 0 bases, with 6 bases between. CDR3 sequence reads: CASSSGSNYGYTF. CDR3 in DNA: TGTGCCAGCAGCTCCGGGTCTAACTATGGCTACACCTTC.

V is TRBV14 and J is TRBJ2-4, with 12 bases identical to TRBD1. The germline CDR1 and CDR2 sequences are SGHDN and FVKESK. The CDR3 is 16 amino acids. With V trimmed by 1 base and J by 6 bases, 4 bases remained unmatched. The CDR3 region is CASSQGGTGGRNIQYF. For the CDR3, the DNA is TGTGCCAGCAGCCAAGGAGGGACAGGGGGCAGAAACATTCAGTACTTC. The full variable domain, with the rest looked up from reference TRBV14 and TRBJ2-4, is EAGVTQFPSHSVIEKGQTVTLRCDPISGHDNLYWYRRVMGKEIKFLLHFVKESKQDESGMPNNRFLAERTGGTYSTLKVQPAELEDSGVYFCASSQGGTGGRNIQYFGAGTRLSVL.

DNA for the CDR3: TGCGCCAGCAGCTTGCGACGGACGGGAACCGGGGAGCTGTTTTTT. Translation: CASSLRRTGTGELFF. The chain combines TRBV5-1 with TRBJ2-2; D possibly corresponds to TRBD2 (5 bases). The V and J ends lost 1 base and 5 bases respectively, with 12 bases between them. This CDR3 has 15 residues. Germline CDR1 is SGHRS and CDR2 is YFSETQ.

The chain employs TRBV25-1 and TRBJ1-1; 7 bases are shared with TRBD1. From germline, CDR1 is MGHDK and CDR2 SYGVNS. The CDR3 is 14 residues long. V lost 5 bases, J lost 1 base, and 4 bases stayed unmatched. The CDR3 DNA follows: TGTGCCAGCAGTTCGCGACAGGGGAACACTGAAGCTTTCTTT. This gives the protein CASSSRQGNTEAFF.

V usage is TRBV2 and J usage is TRBJ2-3; the match to TRBD2 covers 15 bases. Germline V gene data show CDR1 as SNHLY and CDR2 as FYNNEI. This CDR3 contains 15 residues. V shed 4 bases, J shed 6 bases, and the junction held 2 bases outside the gene matches. This CDR3 is CASSVGTSGGDTQYF. The CDR3 DNA reads as TGTGCCAGCAGTGTGGGGACTAGCGGGGGGGATACGCAGTATTTT.

This chain joins TRBV7-2 and TRBJ2-3; 8 bases map to TRBD1. CDR3 length equals 15 residues. With 2 bases clipped from V and 2 bases from J, the junction kept 3 bases outside the gene matches. Germline V gene lookup returns CDR1 SGHTA and CDR2 FQGNSA. CDR3 nucleotide sequence: TGTGCCAGCAGCTTATTGGGACAGGTCACAGATACGCAGTATTTT. The encoded protein is CASSLLGQVTDTQYF.

This chain connects TRBV6-6 to TRBJ1-2; 12 positions match TRBD1. V gave up 7 bases and J gave up 6 bases; unmatched junction bases: 3. The germline V gene has CDR1 MNHNY and CDR2 SVGAGI (reference sequence). The CDR3 runs to 13 residues. The CDR3: CASTGTGGDGYTF. The DNA for the CDR3 is TGTGCCAGCACGGGGACAGGGGGCGATGGCTACACCTTC.

The rearrangement joins TRBV15 to TRBJ2-3, with D unresolved. CDR1 and CDR2 (germline): LNHNV, YYDKDF (reference sequence). With 4 bases removed from V and 0 bases from J, the gap between germline ends came to 11 bases. The CDR3 is made up of 15 amino acids. CDR3 protein: CATSKQSPSTDTQYF. CDR3 sequence (DNA): TGTGCCACCAGCAAACAATCCCCGAGCACAGATACGCAGTATTTT.

The V and J genes are TRBV2 and TRBJ2-1, with D possibly TRBD2 on 6 matching bases. This CDR3 comprises 15 residues. Germline assignment: CDR1 SNHLY and CDR2 FYNNEI. Trimming took 6 bases from V and 6 from J, leaving 18 bases between them. CDR3 protein: CASRPGTSQGNEQFF. The CDR3 DNA sequence: TGTGCCAGCAGGCCCGGAACTAGCCAGGGCAATGAGCAGTTCTTC.

The table lists this clone with a few counts. The chain employs TRBV9 and TRBJ2-7; 12 nucleotides align to TRBD2. This CDR3 contains 15 residues. Losses at the gene ends were 0 bases for V and 7 bases for J; bases not matched to a gene: 5. Germline loops: CDR1 SGDLS, CDR2 YYNGEE. The DNA for the CDR3 is TGTGCCAGCAGCGTAGGGGCTAGCGGGAGGGGAGAGCAGTACTTC. It specifies CASSVGASGRGEQYF. Variable domain in full (rest from reference TRBV9 and TRBJ2-7): DSGVTQTPKHLITATGQRVTLRCSPRSGDLSVYWYQQSLDQGLQFLIQYYNGEERAKGNILERFSAQQFPDLHSELNLSSLELGDSALYFCASSVGASGRGEQYFGPGTRLTVT.

The rearrangement uses TRBV9 and TRBJ2-2; D gene unclear. The germline gives CDR1 SGDLS, CDR2 YYNGEE. The CDR3 is 13 residues long. The V end lost 4 bases, the J end lost 4 bases, and 8 bases lay between the germline ends. CDR3 residues: CASSPRSTGELFF. The DNA for the CDR3 is TGTGCCAGCAGCCCCCGTAGCACCGGGGAGCTGTTTTTT.

The chain joins TRBV27 to TRBJ1-5, with TRBD1 matching 7 bases. This CDR3 contains 17 residues. Trimming at V came to 2 bases and at J to 6 bases, leaving 13 bases not matched to a gene. Germline lookup yields CDR1 MNHEY and CDR2 SMNVEV (reference sequence). This chain's CDR3 is CASSLGREGAPPQPQHF. In DNA, the CDR3 is TGTGCCAGCAGTTTAGGCCGGGAGGGGGCGCCCCCTCAGCCCCAGCATTTT.

The chain has TRBV5-4 and TRBJ1-4; 8 positions match TRBD1. CDR1 SGHNT and CDR2 YYREEE come from the germline V gene (reference sequence). The CDR3 runs 19 residues. V was clipped by 4 bases and J by 3 bases; unmatched bases: 17. Here the CDR3 DNA reads TGTGCCAGCAGCCCAGGGGGCAGTTGGGCTAAGAACGCTAATGAAAAACTGTTTTTT. Amino acid sequence: CASSPGGSWAKNANEKLFF. The entire variable domain, with the rest obtained from reference TRBV5-4 and TRBJ1-4, is as follows: ETGVTQSPTHLIKTRGQQVTLRCSSQSGHNTVSWYQQALGQGPQFIFQYYREEENGRGNFPPRFSGLQFPNYSSELNVNALELDDSALYLCASSPGGSWAKNANEKLFFGSGTQLSVL.